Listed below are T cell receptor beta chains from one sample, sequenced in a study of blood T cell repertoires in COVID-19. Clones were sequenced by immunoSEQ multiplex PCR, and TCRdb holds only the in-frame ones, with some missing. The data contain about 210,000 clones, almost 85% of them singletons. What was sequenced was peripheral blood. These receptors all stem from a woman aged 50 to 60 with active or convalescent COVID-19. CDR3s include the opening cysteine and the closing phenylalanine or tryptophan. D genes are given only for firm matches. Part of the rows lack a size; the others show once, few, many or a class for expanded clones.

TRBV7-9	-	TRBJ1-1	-	TGTGCCAGCAGTACCACAGGTTCTAACACTGAAGCTTTCTTT	CASSTTGSNTEAFF
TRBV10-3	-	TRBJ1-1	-	TGTGCCATCAATTACGACAGCATGAACACTGAAGCTTTCTTT	CAINYDSMNTEAFF
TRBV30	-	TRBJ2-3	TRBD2	TGTGCCTGGAGTGTCCCCCAACCGGGACTAGCTTCAGGGGCAGATACGCAGTATTTT	CAWSVPQPGLASGADTQYF
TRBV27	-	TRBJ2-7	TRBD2	TGTGCCAGCCGGCTGGGGGGGACTAGCGGGATCTACGAGCAGTACTTC	CASRLGGTSGIYEQYF
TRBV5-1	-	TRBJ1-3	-	TGCGCCAGCAGCTTGGGGACCACCGGGGACACCATATATTTT	CASSLGTTGDTIYF
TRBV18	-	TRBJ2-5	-	TGTGCCAGCTCTCCGAGCCAAGAGACCCAGTACTTC	CASSPSQETQYF
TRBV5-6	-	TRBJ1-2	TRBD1	TGTGCCAGCAGACCCCGGGACAGGGACCTGTATGGCTACACCTTC	CASRPRDRDLYGYTF
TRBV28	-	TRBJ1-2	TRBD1	TGTGCCAGCAGTTTATGGGACAGGGCGGGCTATGGCTACACCTTC	CASSLWDRAGYGYTF
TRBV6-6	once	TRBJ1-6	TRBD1	TGTGCCAGCAGTCTGAGGGACAGGATGAGCTCCTATAATTCACCCCTCCACTTT	CASSLRDRMSSYNSPLHF
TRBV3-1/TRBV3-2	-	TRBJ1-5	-	TGTGCCAGCAGCTTATCGGGGGTCAATCAGCCCCAGCATTTT	CASSLSGVNQPQHF
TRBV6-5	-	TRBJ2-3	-	TGTGCCAGCAGTTCGAGAACAGCCACAGATACGCAGTATTTT	CASSSRTATDTQYF
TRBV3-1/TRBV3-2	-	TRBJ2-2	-	TGTGCCAGCAGCCCGGGATCGAACACCGGGGAGCTGTTTTTT	CASSPGSNTGELFF
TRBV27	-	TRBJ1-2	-	TGTGCCAGCAGTTCGCAGGAATACTATGGCTACACCTTC	CASSSQEYYGYTF
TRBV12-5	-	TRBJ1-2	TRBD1	TGTGCTAGTGGCACCACAAGCGACAGGGCTGGCTACACCTTC	CASGTTSDRAGYTF
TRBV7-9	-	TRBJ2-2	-	TGTGCCAGCAGCCCATCCCTTCGGACAGTCCACACCGGGGAGCTGTTTTTT	CASSPSLRTVHTGELFF
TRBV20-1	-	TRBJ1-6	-	TGCAGTGGGGCCGGGGGTTCACCCCTCCACTTT	CSGAGGSPLHF
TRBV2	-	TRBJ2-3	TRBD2	TGTGCCAGCACCCTGAAGGGGCTAGCGGGGGTACCACGTCCGCAGTATTTT	CASTLKGLAGVPRPQYF
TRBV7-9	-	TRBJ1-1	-	TGTGCCAGCAGCTTAGCCCTGGGAGAACGGCGGGACACTGAAGCTTTCTTT	CASSLALGERRDTEAFF
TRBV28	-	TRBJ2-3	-	TGTGCCAGCAGTTGGGAGGGCACAGATACGCAGTATTTT	CASSWEGTDTQYF
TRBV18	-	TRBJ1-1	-	TGTGCCAGCTCACCCCGAGGAGACACTGAAGCTTTCTTT	CASSPRGDTEAFF
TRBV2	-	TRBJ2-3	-	TGTGCCAGCAGTGAGCAAGGGGGTTTTACGCAGTATTTT	CASSEQGGFTQYF
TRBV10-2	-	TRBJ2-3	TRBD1	TGCGCCAGCAGTGTTTGGTCCGGGACAGGGTTCAGGGATACGCAGTATTTT	CASSVWSGTGFRDTQYF
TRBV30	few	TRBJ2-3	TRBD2	TGTGCCTGGAGTGTTGGACTAGCGGGAGATTCGGGCACAGATACGCAGTATTTT	CAWSVGLAGDSGTDTQYF
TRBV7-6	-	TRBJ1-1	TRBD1	TGTGCCAGCAGCTCCAGGCCGGACAGGGCAGGCACTGAAGCTTTCTTT	CASSSRPDRAGTEAFF